The source of this TCR beta chain is a study of beta chain features in type 1 diabetes (dated by TCRdb to 2016 to 2019). Regarding the study in general: Patients and healthy donors did not differ in mean age, gender distribution, total cell number or subset yield. The study compared TCRB repertoires of sorted circulating CD4+ T cell subsets between recently diagnosed type 1 diabetes patients and matched healthy donors. Across all samples, about 110 million sorted cells were examined, and cell number per subset correlated strongly with RNA yield. Naive and central memory subsets were obtained from all 30 or so donors, but regulatory and stem cell-like memory subsets were isolated from only 8 patients and roughly eight healthy donors. Overall results and qualifications from the work: At VDJ recombination sites, patients with type 1 diabetes made fewer insertions and deleted more nucleotides, a pattern implying thymic rearrangement abnormalities. In all four CD4+ subsets, TCRB CDR3 length was moderately but significantly shorter in type 1 diabetes patients. HLA sub-analyses involved small numbers of individuals, so any influence of HLA type on TCRB rearrangement remained unresolved. PCR may preferentially amplify shorter templates, but because patient and control samples were amplified and corrected together, any resulting skew would affect both groups equally. Sequencing cDNA rather than genomic DNA could over-represent highly expressing activated cells, although activation and CD3 levels did not differ between groups. Naive, central memory and regulatory TCRB repertoires appeared to be more similar among patients than among healthy donors.

From each donor, a single peripheral blood sample of about 100 mL on average was drawn into heparinised tubes. Naive, central memory, regulatory and stem cell-like memory CD4+ T cells were sorted on a BD FACSAria II using a panel including CD45RO, CCR7, CD25, CD127, CD95 and CD27. All sorted populations exceeded 95% purity. Right away, PBMCs were isolated by Lymphoprep density gradient centrifugation and were stained directly, with no culture step. To minimize batch effects, samples were stained and sorted in pairs, one healthy donor with one patient per experiment. Concerning this clone: Its antigen is currently not known. Base qualities are not provided; no much larger clone lies one nucleotide away. Other nucleotide sequences in the sample specify the same CDR3.

The cysteine opens and the phenylalanine closes a CDR3 of 15 amino acids. CDR3 DNA only is kept here, 45 bases in frame from base 1. The germline V gene yields SGHTA for CDR1 and FQGTGA for CDR2. Trimming leaves V shorter by 4 bases and J shorter by 6 bases, with the junction holding 5 bases beyond the gene matches. The entire amount of isolated RNA was reverse transcribed using the High Capacity cDNA Reverse Transcription Kit, so the sequenced TCRB transcripts were expressed ones. Deep immunoSEQ sequencing was applied to naive, central memory and regulatory T cell samples, giving an average of around 4 million total reads per sample. Sorted cells were lysed in RLT buffer, and RNA was extracted using DNase-treated RNeasy Micro or Mini kits according to cell number. To prevent cross-contamination, every cell subset was processed on its own, while patient and healthy donor samples were processed together. Using the immunoSEQ multiplex PCR, TCRB sequences were amplified from cDNA into 87-bp fragments spanning the CDR3 region. Sequencing of the amplicons was done on the Illumina HiSeq platform. In the paper's pipeline: PCR bias was corrected computationally using synthetic template baselines, and reads within Hamming distance 2 were collapsed, with unmergeable singletons discarded. By aligning reads against IMGT, V, D and J genes, CDR3 length, and insertions or deletions at six rearrangement sites were assigned. Clonotype counts were normalized to sorted cell number within each subset before computing true diversity and Gini coefficients with the tcR R package. Repertoire sharing was quantified using the overlap coefficient calculated on TCRB nucleotide sequences. Out-of-frame TCRB sequences from naive cells were analyzed as a proxy for the pre-selection repertoire. In TCRdb, the immuneACCESS table is reduced to in-frame sequences with V and J assigned. These tables do not hold every clone; where another copy was compared, an unresolved V gene accounts for under half, and the others remain unexplained. V and J calls and clone size are copied from that table; D and trimming were computed from the DNA. The sample has approximately 470,000 clones on record, 30% of them singletons. More than 0.055% of the sample belongs to the ten largest clones.

This clonotype was sampled from a man between 18 and 35 years old in good health. This sequence uses TRBV7-3 and TRBJ2-1, with 11 bases aligning to TRBD2. Sequenced material: naive CD4+ T cells from blood. What the cell subset or site label conveys for this sample: true naive CD4+ T cells. In nucleotides, the sequence is TGTGCCAGCAGCTCCGGGACTAGCGGTATCAATGAGCAGTTCTTC. Its protein reads: CASSSGTSGINEQFF.